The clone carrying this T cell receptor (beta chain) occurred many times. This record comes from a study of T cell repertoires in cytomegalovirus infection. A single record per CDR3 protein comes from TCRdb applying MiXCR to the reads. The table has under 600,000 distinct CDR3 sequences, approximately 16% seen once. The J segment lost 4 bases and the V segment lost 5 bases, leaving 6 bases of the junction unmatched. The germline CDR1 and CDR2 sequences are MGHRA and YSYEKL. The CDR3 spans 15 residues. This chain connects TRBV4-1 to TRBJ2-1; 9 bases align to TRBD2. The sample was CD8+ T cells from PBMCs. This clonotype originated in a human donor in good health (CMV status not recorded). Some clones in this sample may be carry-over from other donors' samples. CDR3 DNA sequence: TGCGCCAGCAGCTCCGGGACTAGCCCATACAATGAGCAGTTCTTC. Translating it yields CASSSGTSPYNEQFF.